Listed here are 22 T cell receptor beta chains from one sample, sequenced in a study of blood T cell repertoires in COVID-19. This table comes from immunoSEQ multiplex PCR, and its TCRdb copy is limited to in-frame clones, with some not included. The sample gives approximately 80,000 clones, 85% to 90% of which show up once; less than 6.5% is in the top ten. Sequencing input: peripheral blood. The receptors come from a man aged 35-49 years with acute or convalescent COVID-19.

This chain links TRBV7-2 with TRBJ2-3, with 8 bases identical to TRBD2. The CDR3 loop spans 16 amino acids. J gave up 8 bases and V 1 base, and 11 bases lay outside the gene matches. Germline CDR1 SGHTA, CDR2 FQGNSA. The chain's CDR3 is CASSLGFRGLAGTQYF. The CDR3 nucleotides are TGTGCCAGCAGCTTAGGTTTTAGGGGTCTAGCGGGTACGCAGTATTTT. The whole variable domain, filled in from reference TRBV7-2 and TRBJ2-3, reads GAGVSQSPSNKVTEKGKDVELRCDPISGHTALYWYRQSLGQGLEFLIYFQGNSAPDKSGLPSDRFSAERTGGSVSTLTIQRTQQEDSAVYLCASSLGFRGLAGTQYFGPGTRLTVL.

A few counts support this clone. This chain connects TRBV13 to TRBJ1-2; the match to TRBD1 covers 7 bases. The CDR3 has 12 amino acids. The germline gives CDR1 PRHDT, CDR2 FYEKMQ (reference sequence). Trimming at V came to 10 bases and at J to 5 bases, leaving 7 bases not matched to a gene. As DNA, the CDR3 is TGTGCCACCTGGGACAGCTCATATGGCTACACCTTC. It codes for CATWDSSYGYTF.

The rearrangement uses TRBV27 and TRBJ2-2; no definite D call. CDR3 length equals 14 residues. The V gene lost 2 bases and the J gene lost 0 bases, with 4 bases spanning the gap. Per germline, CDR1 MNHEY and CDR2 SMNVEV (reference sequence). Here the CDR3 DNA reads TGTGCCAGCAGTTTAACGGCGAACACCGGGGAGCTGTTTTTT. Its protein is CASSLTANTGELFF.

This sequence joins TRBV5-1 and TRBJ2-1; D is ambiguous. Germline V gene sequence: CDR1 SGHRS, CDR2 YFSETQ. The CDR3 extends over 16 amino acids. The germline V and J ends were trimmed by 4 bases and 7 bases, with 21 bases remaining between them. The CDR3 region is CASSPDGSHSGNEQFF. The CDR3 coding sequence is TGCGCCAGCAGCCCCGACGGTTCTCACTCGGGTAATGAGCAGTTCTTC.

The rearrangement uses TRBV30 and TRBJ2-4, with a tentative D call TRBD1 (5 bases). CDR1 is GTSNPN, CDR2 SVGIG, per germline (reference sequence). The length of the CDR3 is 15 residues. Trimming removed 4 bases at V and 1 base at J, with 14 bases between. DNA for the CDR3: TGTGCCTGGAATCAGGGTCAAGCGGCCAAAAACATTCAGTACTTC. Translating gives CAWNQGQAAKNIQYF.

The chain joins TRBV19 to TRBJ2-1; 8 nucleotides agree with TRBD1. Germline V lookup: CDR1 LNHDA, CDR2 SQIVND (reference sequence). Losses at the gene ends were 5 bases for V and 0 bases for J; bases not matched to a gene: 9. CDR3 size: 17 residues. This CDR3 reads CASSFGTGQSSYNEQFF. CDR3 DNA sequence: TGTGCCAGTAGTTTCGGGACAGGTCAGAGCTCCTACAATGAGCAGTTCTTC.

This chain links TRBV4-2 with TRBJ2-1; D is possibly TRBD2 (5 bases). V gave up 2 bases and J gave up 4 bases, with 9 bases separating them. The V gene's germline CDR1 is LGHNA and CDR2 YNFKEQ. CDR3 length equals 14 residues. CDR3 DNA: TGTGCCAGCAGCCAATCCGTAGCGTACAATGAGCAGTTCTTC. This sequence encodes CASSQSVAYNEQFF.

The V and J genes are TRBV29-1 and TRBJ1-1, with unresolved D. The V and J ends lost 6 bases and 1 base respectively, with 18 bases between them. The CDR3 runs to 15 residues. In germline, CDR1 is SQVTM, CDR2 ANQGSEA. The CDR3 DNA is TGCAGCGTGTTGAGGAACGGGGAAACGAACACTGAAGCTTTCTTT. Its protein product is CSVLRNGETNTEAFF.

The chain joins TRBV5-6 to TRBJ2-7, with D uncertain. The germline CDR1 and CDR2 sequences are SGHDT and YYEEEE. The CDR3 totals 13 residues. The V end was cut by 0 bases, the J end by 3 bases, with 7 bases between. The DNA for the CDR3 is TGTGCCAGCAGCTTGGTTTCGGGCTACGAGCAGTACTTC. Translating gives CASSLVSGYEQYF.

V and J are TRBV25-1 and TRBJ1-2; TRBD1 might be the D (6 bases). This CDR3 has 13 amino acids. Germline values: CDR1 MGHDK, CDR2 SYGVNS. V lost 5 bases to trimming and J lost 5 bases, with 12 bases between them. CDR3 region: CASSHLRGYGYTF. In DNA, the CDR3 is TGTGCCAGCAGTCATCTCAGGGGTTATGGCTACACCTTC.

The chain joins TRBV7-6 to TRBJ1-3; tentatively, D is TRBD1 (5 bases). The germline V gene encodes CDR1 SGHVS and CDR2 FNYEAQ. CDR3 length equals 11 residues. V was shortened by 3 bases and J by 15 bases, with 12 bases between the two germline ends. The CDR3 nucleotides read TGTGCCAGCAGCTTCCCCGGGGGGACATATTTT. Its translation is CASSFPGGTYF.

V usage is TRBV27 and J usage is TRBJ1-1; 7 nucleotides match TRBD1. Trimming took 3 bases from V and 7 from J; bases not matched to a gene: 11. The germline gives CDR1 MNHEY, CDR2 SMNVEV (reference sequence). CDR3 length equals 15 residues. In DNA, the CDR3 is TGTGCCAGCAGTTTTCGAAACACGGGACAGATTGAAGCTTTCTTT. This sequence encodes CASSFRNTGQIEAFF.

Concerning this clone: One junction end disagrees with the germline gene, perhaps due to a read error. The genes are TRBV3-1 (or the pseudogene TRBV3-2) and TRBJ1-5; a weak D match, TRBD1 (5 bases). The CDR3 spans 15 residues. Germline values: CDR1 LGHDT, CDR2 YNNKEL (reference sequence). The DNA for the CDR3 is TGTGCCAACAGCCAAGAAGGGGTTAGCAATCAGCCCCAGCATTTT. This translates into CANSQEGVSNQPQHF.

The gene calls are TRBV5-1 and TRBJ2-3; weak D call: TRBD1 (6 bases). CDR1 is SGHRS and CDR2 is YFSETQ in the germline V gene. The CDR3 is 16 residues long. Trimming left V 0 bases short and J 3 bases short, with 14 bases between. This chain's CDR3 is CASSLEGGMGTDTQYF. CDR3 sequence (DNA): TGCGCCAGCAGCTTGGAAGGGGGTATGGGGACAGATACGCAGTATTTT.

The chain recombines TRBV2 with TRBJ1-2; D is ambiguous. Trimming removed 2 bases from V and 8 bases from J, with 15 bases in between. Germline-derived CDR1 and CDR2 are SNHLY and FYNNEI. The CDR3 has 14 residues. CDR3 sequence reads: CASSESLVGKGYTF. The CDR3 region has the DNA TGTGCCAGCAGTGAATCTTTAGTTGGTAAAGGCTACACCTTC.

There are a few counts of this clone. This chain connects TRBV4-1 to TRBJ1-2, with D maybe TRBD1 (5 bases). V was shortened by 1 base and J by 3 bases, with 18 bases between the two germline ends. This CDR3 is built from 17 residues. In germline, CDR1 is MGHRA, CDR2 YSYEKL. The CDR3 DNA follows: TGCGCCAGCAGCCAAGCAGTTGTAGGGGAAGGTTACTATGGCTACACCTTC. Amino acid sequence: CASSQAVVGEGYYGYTF.

The chain employs TRBV19 and TRBJ1-5, with unresolved D. Germline V gives CDR1 LNHDA, CDR2 SQIVND (reference sequence). V gave up 0 bases and J gave up 12 bases, with 12 bases separating them. CDR3 length: 13 amino acids. Here the CDR3 reads CASSIDLFGSQHF. The CDR3 region has the DNA TGTGCCAGTAGTATAGATCTATTCGGGAGCCAGCATTTT.

V and J are TRBV19 and TRBJ2-2; D gene unclear. Germline V gives CDR1 LNHDA, CDR2 SQIVND (reference sequence). This CDR3 region has 15 residues. V lost 2 bases and J 4 bases, leaving 11 bases between the germline ends. DNA for the CDR3: TGTGCCAGTAGTATAATCCCTCGAGGCACCGGGGAGCTGTTTTTT. Translating gives CASSIIPRGTGELFF.

The genes are TRBV5-1 and TRBJ1-6; weak D call: TRBD1 (6 bases). V dropped 3 bases and J dropped 7 bases, with 11 bases sitting between them. In germline, CDR1 is SGHRS, CDR2 YFSETQ. This CDR3 has 14 residues. CDR3 nucleotide sequence: TGCGCCAGCAGCTCCGGGGACAACAATTCACCCCTCCACTTT. It specifies CASSSGDNNSPLHF.

CDR3: CASSLGLGDNQPQHF. The CDR3, as DNA: TGCGCCAGCAGCCTTGGTCTAGGGGATAATCAGCCCCAGCATTTT. J is TRBJ1-5 and V is TRBV5-1; a possible D gene is TRBD1 (5 bases). V lost 4 bases, J lost 4 bases, and 15 bases lay in between. Germline assignment: CDR1 SGHRS and CDR2 YFSETQ. The CDR3 is made up of 15 amino acids.

This clone was picked up one time. This chain links TRBV19 with TRBJ1-5, with TRBD1 as a possible D gene (6 bases). This CDR3 region has 15 residues. The germline CDR1 and CDR2 sequences are LNHDA and SQIVND (reference sequence). Trimming removed 5 bases at V and 2 bases at J, with 13 bases between. CDR3 loop: CASSATGHGNQPQHF. CDR3 nucleotides: TGTGCCAGTAGTGCTACAGGGCACGGCAATCAGCCCCAGCATTTT. The full variable domain, with the rest looked up from reference TRBV19 and TRBJ1-5, is DGGITQSPKYLFRKEGQNVTLSCEQNLNHDAMYWYRQDPGQGLRLIYYSQIVNDFQKGDIAEGYSVSREKKESFPLTVTSAQKNPTAFYLCASSATGHGNQPQHFGDGTRLSIL.

The chain links TRBV7-2 to TRBJ1-6; the D is unclear. Germline-derived CDR1 and CDR2 are SGHTA and FQGNSA. V was pared by 2 bases and J by 7 bases, with 15 bases between. CDR3 length: 16 amino acids. This CDR3 reads CASSLTSVRVNSPLHF. The DNA of the CDR3 is TGTGCCAGCAGCTTAACAAGCGTTAGAGTAAATTCACCCCTCCACTTT.